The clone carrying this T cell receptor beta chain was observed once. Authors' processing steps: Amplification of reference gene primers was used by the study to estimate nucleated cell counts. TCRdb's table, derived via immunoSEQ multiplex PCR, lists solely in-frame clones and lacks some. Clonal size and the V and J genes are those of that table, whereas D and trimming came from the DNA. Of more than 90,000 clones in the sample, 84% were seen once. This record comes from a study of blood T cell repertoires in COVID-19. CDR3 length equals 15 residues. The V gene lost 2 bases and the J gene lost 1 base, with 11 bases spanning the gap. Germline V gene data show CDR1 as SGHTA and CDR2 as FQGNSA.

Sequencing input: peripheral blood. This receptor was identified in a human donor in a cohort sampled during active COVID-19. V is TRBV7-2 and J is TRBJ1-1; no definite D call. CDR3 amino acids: CASSLRWASNTEAFF. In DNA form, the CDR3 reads TGTGCCAGCAGCTTAAGATGGGCCTCGAACACTGAAGCTTTCTTT.